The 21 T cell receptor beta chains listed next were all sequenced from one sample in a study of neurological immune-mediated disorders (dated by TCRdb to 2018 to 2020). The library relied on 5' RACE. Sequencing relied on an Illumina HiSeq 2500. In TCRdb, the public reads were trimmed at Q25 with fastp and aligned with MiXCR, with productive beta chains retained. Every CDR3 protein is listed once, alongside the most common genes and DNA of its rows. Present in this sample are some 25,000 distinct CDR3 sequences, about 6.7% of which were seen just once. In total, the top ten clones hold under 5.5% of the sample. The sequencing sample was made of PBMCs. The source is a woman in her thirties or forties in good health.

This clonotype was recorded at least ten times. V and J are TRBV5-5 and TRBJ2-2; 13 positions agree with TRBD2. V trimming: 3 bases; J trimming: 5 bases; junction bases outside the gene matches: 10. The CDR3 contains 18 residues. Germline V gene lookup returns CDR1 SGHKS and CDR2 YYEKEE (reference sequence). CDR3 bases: TGTGCCAGCAGCTCCGGGACTAGCGGGAAAAAAATTACCGGGGAGCTGTTTTTT. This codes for CASSSGTSGKKITGELFF.

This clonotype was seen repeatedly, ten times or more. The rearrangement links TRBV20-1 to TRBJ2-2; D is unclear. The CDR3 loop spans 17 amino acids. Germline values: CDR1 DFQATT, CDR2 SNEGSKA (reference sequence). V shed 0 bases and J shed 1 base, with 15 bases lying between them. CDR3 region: CSARDQFGRRNTGELFF. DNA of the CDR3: TGCAGTGCTAGAGATCAGTTTGGTAGAAGGAACACCGGGGAGCTGTTTTTT.

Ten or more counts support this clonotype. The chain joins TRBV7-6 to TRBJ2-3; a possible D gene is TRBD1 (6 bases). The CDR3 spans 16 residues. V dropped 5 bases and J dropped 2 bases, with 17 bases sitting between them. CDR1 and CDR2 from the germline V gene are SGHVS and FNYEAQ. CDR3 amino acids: CASSLTVTGLTDTQYF. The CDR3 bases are TGTGCCAGCAGCCTCACTGTTACAGGGCTCACAGATACGCAGTATTTT.

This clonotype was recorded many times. The CDR3 sequence is CSVGVSNNQPQHF. CDR3 bases: TGCAGCGTTGGGGTTAGCAACAATCAGCCCCAGCATTTT. This chain uses TRBV29-1 with TRBJ1-5; no firm D call. Per the germline V gene, CDR1 is SQVTM and CDR2 is ANQGSEA. V was cut by 4 bases and J by 3 bases, with 10 bases left in between. This CDR3 is built from 13 residues.

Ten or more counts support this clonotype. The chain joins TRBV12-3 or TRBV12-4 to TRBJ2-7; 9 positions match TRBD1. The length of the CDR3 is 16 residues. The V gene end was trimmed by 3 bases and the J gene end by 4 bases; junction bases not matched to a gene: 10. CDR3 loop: CASSFSLGGQGYEQYF. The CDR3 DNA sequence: TGTGCCAGCAGTTTCTCATTAGGGGGACAGGGATACGAGCAGTACTTC.

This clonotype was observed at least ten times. The CDR3: CSARTAGGDTDTQYF. Written as DNA, the CDR3 is TGCAGTGCTAGAACGGCGGGAGGGGACACAGATACGCAGTATTTT. This chain uses TRBV20-1 with TRBJ2-3, with 9 positions matching TRBD2. CDR1 and CDR2 from the germline V gene are DFQATT and SNEGSKA (reference sequence). With V trimmed by 2 bases and J by 2 bases, 5 bases remained unmatched. The CDR3 is 15 residues long.

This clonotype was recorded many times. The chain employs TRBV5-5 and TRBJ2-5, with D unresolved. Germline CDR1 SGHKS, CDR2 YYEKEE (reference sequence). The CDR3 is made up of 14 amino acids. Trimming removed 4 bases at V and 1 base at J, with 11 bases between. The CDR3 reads CASSPGGFQETQYF. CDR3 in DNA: TGTGCCAGCAGCCCAGGTGGGTTCCAAGAGACCCAGTACTTC. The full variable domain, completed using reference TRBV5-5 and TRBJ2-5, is DAGVTQSPTHLIKTRGQQVTLRCSPISGHKSVSWYQQVLGQGPQFIFQYYEKEERGRGNFPDRFSARQFPNYSSELNVNALLLGDSALYLCASSPGGFQETQYFGPGTRLLVL.

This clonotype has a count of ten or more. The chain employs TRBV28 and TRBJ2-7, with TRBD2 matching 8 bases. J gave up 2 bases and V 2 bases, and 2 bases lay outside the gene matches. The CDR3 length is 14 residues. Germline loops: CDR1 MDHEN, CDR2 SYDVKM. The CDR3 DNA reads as TGTGCCAGCAGTTTAGTGGGACTAGCCTACGAGCAGTACTTC. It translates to CASSLVGLAYEQYF. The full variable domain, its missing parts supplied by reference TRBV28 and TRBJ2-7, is DVKVTQSSRYLVKRTGEKVFLECVQDMDHENMFWYRQDPGLGLRLIYFSYDVKMKEKGDIPEGYSVSREKKERFSLILESASTNQTSMYLCASSLVGLAYEQYFGPGTRLTVT.

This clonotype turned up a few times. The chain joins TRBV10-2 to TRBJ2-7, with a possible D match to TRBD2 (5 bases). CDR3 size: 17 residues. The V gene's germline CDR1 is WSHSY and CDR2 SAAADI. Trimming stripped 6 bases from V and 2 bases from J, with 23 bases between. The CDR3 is CASRGSRAERTAYEQYF. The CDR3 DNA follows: TGCGCCAGCAGAGGGTCTAGAGCGGAGAGAACAGCCTACGAGCAGTACTTC.

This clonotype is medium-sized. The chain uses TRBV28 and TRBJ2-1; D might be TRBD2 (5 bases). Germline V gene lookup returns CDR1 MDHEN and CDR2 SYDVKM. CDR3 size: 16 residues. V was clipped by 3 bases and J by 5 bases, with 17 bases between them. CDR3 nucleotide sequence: TGTGCCAGCAGTTTCTTGAGGGAGAGTACCAACAATGAGCAGTTCTTC. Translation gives CASSFLRESTNNEQFF.

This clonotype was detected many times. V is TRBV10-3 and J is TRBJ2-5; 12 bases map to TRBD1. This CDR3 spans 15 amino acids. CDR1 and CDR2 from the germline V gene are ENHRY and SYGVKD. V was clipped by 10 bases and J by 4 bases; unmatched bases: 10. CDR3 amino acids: CATDTGQGARETQYF. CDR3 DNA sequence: TGTGCCACAGATACGGGACAGGGGGCGAGAGAGACCCAGTACTTC.

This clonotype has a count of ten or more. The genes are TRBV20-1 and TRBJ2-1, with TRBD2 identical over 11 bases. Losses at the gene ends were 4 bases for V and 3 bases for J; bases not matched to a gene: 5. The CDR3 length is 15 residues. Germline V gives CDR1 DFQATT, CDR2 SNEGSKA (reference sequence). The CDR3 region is CSAKLAGAGYNEQFF. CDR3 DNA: TGCAGTGCTAAACTAGCGGGAGCGGGCTACAATGAGCAGTTCTTC.

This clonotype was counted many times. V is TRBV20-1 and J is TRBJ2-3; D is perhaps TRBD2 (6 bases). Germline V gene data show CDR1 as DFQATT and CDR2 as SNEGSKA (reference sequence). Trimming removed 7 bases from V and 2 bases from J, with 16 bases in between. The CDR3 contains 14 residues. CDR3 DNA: TGCAGTGTTACGACTAGTGGGACCACAGATACGCAGTATTTT. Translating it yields CSVTTSGTTDTQYF.

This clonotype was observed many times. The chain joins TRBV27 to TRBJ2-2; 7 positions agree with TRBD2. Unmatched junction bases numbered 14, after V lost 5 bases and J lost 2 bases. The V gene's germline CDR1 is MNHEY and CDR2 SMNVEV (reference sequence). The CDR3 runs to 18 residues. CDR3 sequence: CASSLLPPGLPNTGELFF. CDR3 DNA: TGTGCCAGCAGTCTCCTCCCCCCGGGACTACCTAACACCGGGGAGCTGTTTTTT.

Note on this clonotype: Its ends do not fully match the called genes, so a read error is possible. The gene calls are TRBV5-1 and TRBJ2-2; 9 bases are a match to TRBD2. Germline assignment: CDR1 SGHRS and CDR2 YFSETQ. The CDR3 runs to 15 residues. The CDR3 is CASSAKTSGTGEPFF. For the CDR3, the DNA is TGTGCCAGCAGCGCAAAGACTAGCGGCACCGGGGAGCCGTTTTTT.

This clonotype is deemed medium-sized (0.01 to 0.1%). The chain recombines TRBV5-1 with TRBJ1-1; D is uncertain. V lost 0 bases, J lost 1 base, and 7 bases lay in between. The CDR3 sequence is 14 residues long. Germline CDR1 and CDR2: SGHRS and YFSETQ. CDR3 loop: CASSLEAANTEAFF. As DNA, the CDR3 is TGCGCCAGCAGCTTGGAGGCAGCGAACACTGAAGCTTTCTTT.

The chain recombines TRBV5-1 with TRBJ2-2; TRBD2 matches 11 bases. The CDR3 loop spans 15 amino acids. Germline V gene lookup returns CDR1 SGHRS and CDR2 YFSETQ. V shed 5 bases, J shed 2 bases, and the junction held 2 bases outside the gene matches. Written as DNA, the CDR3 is TGCGCCAGCAGGCTAGCGGGAGGTAACACCGGGGAGCTGTTTTTT. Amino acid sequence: CASRLAGGNTGELFF.

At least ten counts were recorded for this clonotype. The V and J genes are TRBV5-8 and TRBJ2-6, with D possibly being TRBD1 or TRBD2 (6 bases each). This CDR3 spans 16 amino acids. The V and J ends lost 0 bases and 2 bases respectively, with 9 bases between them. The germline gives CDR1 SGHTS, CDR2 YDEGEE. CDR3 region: CASSLAGGPGANVLTF. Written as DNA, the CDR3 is TGTGCCAGCAGCTTGGCTGGGGGGCCTGGGGCCAACGTCCTGACTTTC.

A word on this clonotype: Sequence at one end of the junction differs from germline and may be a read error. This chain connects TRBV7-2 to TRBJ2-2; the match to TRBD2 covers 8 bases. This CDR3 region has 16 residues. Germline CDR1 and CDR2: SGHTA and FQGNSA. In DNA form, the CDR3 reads TGTGTCAGCAGCTCTCTCGGGAGGGCCTGCACCGGGGAGCTGTTTTTT. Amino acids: CVSSSLGRACTGELFF.

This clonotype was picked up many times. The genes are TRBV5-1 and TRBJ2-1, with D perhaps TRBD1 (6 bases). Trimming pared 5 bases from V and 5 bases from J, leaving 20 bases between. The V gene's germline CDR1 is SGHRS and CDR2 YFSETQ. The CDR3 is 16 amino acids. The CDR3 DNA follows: TGCGCCAGCAGACAAGCCGGACAGTCCTTTCACAATGAGCAGTTCTTC. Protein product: CASRQAGQSFHNEQFF.

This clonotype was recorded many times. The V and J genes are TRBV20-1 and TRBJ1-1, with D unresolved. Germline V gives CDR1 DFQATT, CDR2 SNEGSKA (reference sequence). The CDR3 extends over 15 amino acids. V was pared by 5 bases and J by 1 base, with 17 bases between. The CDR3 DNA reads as TGCAGTGCTCCCTCGGGCCCCCGAGGGAACACTGAAGCTTTCTTT. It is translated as CSAPSGPRGNTEAFF.